This T cell receptor beta chain originates from a study of somatic mutations in cytotoxic T cells in rheumatoid arthritis. Positive selection with magnetic beads achieved the isolation of CD4+ and CD8+ cells, followed by a flow cytometry check of purity. The protocol was immunoSEQ multiplex PCR, while the TCRdb copy is restricted to in-frame clones and leaves out a portion. This sample carries roughly 20,000 clones, about 83% of them seen once, and the ten largest clones take approximately 10%. On this clone itself: Its specificity is not known.

The V gene's germline CDR1 is MNHEY and CDR2 SVGAGI. The CDR3 is made up of 16 amino acids. V shed 4 bases, J shed 2 bases, and the junction held 4 bases outside the gene matches. Study conclusions and caveats: Which antigens the expanded CD8+ clones targeted was unknown. Patients with rheumatoid arthritis showed a slight underrepresentation of TRBV07, a finding that was never subjected to any adjustment for multiple comparisons.

The chain combines TRBV6-5 with TRBJ1-5; the match to TRBD1 covers 11 bases. Sequenced sample: CD8+ T cells sorted from blood. The receptor comes from an adult with rheumatoid arthritis. This chain's CDR3 is CASSWTGGSGNQPQHF. The CDR3 coding sequence is TGTGCCAGCAGTTGGACAGGGGGCAGTGGCAATCAGCCCCAGCATTTT.